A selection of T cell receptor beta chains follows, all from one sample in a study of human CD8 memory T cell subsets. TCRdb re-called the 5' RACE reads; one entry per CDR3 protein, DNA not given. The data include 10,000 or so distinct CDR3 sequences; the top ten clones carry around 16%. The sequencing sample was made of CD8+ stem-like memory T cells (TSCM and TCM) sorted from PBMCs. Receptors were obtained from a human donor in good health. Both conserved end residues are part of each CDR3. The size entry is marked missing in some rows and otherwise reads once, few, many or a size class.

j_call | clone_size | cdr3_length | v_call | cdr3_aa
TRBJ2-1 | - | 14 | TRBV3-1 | CASSHWGENNEQFF
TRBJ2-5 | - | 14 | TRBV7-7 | CASSLVADQETQYF
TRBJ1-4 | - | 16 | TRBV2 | CASSHTRQGVDEKLFF
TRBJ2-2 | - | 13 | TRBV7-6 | CASSLENTGELFF
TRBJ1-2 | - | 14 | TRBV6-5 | CASSNPDGNYGYTF
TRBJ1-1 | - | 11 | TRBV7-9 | CASSLSTEAFF
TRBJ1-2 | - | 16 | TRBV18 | CASSPDGATGFYGYTF
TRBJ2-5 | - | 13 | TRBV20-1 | CSASMDHQETQYF
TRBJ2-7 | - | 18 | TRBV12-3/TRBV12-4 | CASSFVLEIAPGFYEQYF
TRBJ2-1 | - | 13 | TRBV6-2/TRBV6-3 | CASSSGPYNEQFF
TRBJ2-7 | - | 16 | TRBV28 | CASTMTSLGGSYEQYF
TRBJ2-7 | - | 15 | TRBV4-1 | CASSQDSGRGYEQYF
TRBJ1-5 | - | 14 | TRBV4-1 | CASSLGQGDQPQHF
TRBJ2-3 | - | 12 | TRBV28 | CASSLARDTQYF
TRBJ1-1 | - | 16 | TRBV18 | CASSPVISGLDTEAFF
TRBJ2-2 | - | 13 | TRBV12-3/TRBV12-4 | CASTHSETGELFF
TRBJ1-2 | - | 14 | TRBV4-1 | CASSQVVGVLGYTF
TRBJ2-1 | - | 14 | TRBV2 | CASRTGRSYNEQFF
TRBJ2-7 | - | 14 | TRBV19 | CASSWGTGDYEQYF
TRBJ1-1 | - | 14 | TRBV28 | CASSETGGGTEAFF
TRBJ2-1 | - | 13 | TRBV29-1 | CSVEFGSYNEQFF
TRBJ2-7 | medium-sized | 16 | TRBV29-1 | CSALSLSSGRDYEQYF
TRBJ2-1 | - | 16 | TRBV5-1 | CASSVERVLIYNEQFF
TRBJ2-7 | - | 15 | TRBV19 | CASSIYSGGTYEQYF
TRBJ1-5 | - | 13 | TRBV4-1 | CASSLGRGQPQHF
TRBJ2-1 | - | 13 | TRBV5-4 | CASSLVGGNEQFF
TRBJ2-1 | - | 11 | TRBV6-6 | CASSYGNEQFF
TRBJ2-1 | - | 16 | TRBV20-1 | CSARSQGQGALNEQFF
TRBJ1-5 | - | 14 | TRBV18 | CASSPGYSNQPQHF
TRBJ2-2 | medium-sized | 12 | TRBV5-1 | CASSGDTGELFF
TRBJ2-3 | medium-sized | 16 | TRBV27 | CASSRTSNRITDTQYF
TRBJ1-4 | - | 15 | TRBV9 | CASSVGGGTGEKLFF
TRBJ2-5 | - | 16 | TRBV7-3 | CASSLIASSVMETQYF
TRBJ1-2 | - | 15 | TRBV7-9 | CASSLPSGQGAGYTF
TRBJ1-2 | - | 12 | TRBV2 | CASSGLRYGYTF
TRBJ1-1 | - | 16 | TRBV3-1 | CASSPRQGAGNTEAFF
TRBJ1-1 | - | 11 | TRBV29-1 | CSAMGLTEAFF
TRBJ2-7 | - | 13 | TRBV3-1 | CASSQEEGYEQYF
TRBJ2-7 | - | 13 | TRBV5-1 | CASSARGDYEQYF
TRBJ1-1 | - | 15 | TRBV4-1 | CASSHQGQGNTEAFF
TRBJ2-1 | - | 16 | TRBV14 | CASSQVTGAIYNEQFF
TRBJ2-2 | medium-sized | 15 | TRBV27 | CASSLLAGGTGELFF
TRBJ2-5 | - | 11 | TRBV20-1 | CSAPYGETQYF
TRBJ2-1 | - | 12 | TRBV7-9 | CASSDSPSEQFF
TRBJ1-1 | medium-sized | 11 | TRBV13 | CASSLAVEAFF
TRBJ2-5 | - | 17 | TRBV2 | CASSESGLAGLQETQYF
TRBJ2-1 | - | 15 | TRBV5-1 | CASRPGAGTYNEQFF
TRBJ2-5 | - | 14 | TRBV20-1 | CSAGPSGSRKTQYF
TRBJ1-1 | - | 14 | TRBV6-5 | CASSFGQGDTEAFF
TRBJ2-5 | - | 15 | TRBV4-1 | CASSQDQAQQETQYF
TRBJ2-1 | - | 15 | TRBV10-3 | CAISEYGREWNEQFF